The sequence of this T cell receptor beta chain was determined in a study of CD8+CD57+ T cells in acquired aplastic anemia. Findings and limits, study-wide: Patients shared under 30 CD8+ CDR3 sequences with controls.

On this clonotype: Its cognate antigen is unknown.

This CDR3 comprises 15 residues. Between the trimmed V and J ends, which lost 5 bases and 2 bases, there was a span of 16 bases. The V gene's germline CDR1 is SGHTA and CDR2 FQGNSA. The template for TCR beta VDJ and CDR3 sequence profiling was genomic DNA. TCRdb re-called the reads through MiXCR, storing one row per CDR3 protein. Counted here are 150,000 to 200,000 distinct CDR3 sequences, approximately 46% occurring once; the ten biggest clones make up roughly 3%. The sequence derives from a human donor in good health. Specimen: sorted CD4+, CD8+, or CD8+CD57+ T cells (not recorded which) from PBMCs. The chain couples TRBV7-2 to TRBJ2-7; D gene uncertain. This CDR3 is CASSLQSATPYEQYF. As DNA, the CDR3 is TGTGCCAGCAGCCTCCAATCTGCGACCCCCTACGAGCAGTACTTC.